The clone carrying this TCR beta chain was counted many times. The data were obtained in a study of regulatory T cells in long-lasting Graves disease. TCR beta libraries were built with iRepertoire HTBI primers and Arm-PCR of CDR3 regions. Each CDR3 protein gets one entry after TCRdb re-called the multiplex PCR reads with MiXCR. The sample has approximately 480,000 distinct CDR3 sequences, around 15% seen once. The trim removed 5 bases at V and 7 bases at J, leaving 12 bases unmatched. The germline V gene encodes CDR1 MDHEN and CDR2 SYDVKM. This CDR3 region has 16 residues. The time point here: newly diagnosed GD, antithyroid drugs for less than 3 months. RNA isolated from PBMCs was used to make the TCR library. In addition, the sample was reused for a study of T cells in Graves' hyperthyroidism and ophthalmopathy.

V usage is TRBV28 and J usage is TRBJ1-5, with 9 bases identical to TRBD1. The sequenced sample was peripheral blood mononuclear cells (PBMCs), obtained at new diagnosis, from a patient treated with antithyroid drugs. The TCR sequence derives from a man aged 35 to 55 with Graves disease. The CDR3 DNA reads TGTGCCAGCAGTCCCCCCGTCACAGGGGGCGGCCAGCCCCAGCATTTT. Translating it yields CASSPPVTGGGQPQHF. Based on the CDR3 plus reference TRBV28 and TRBJ1-5, the full variable domain is DVKVTQSSRYLVKRTGEKVFLECVQDMDHENMFWYRQDPGLGLRLIYFSYDVKMKEKGDIPEGYSVSREKKERFSLILESASTNQTSMYLCASSPPVTGGGQPQHFGDGTRLSIL.